This TCR beta chain was obtained from a study of immune heterogeneity within non-small cell lung tumors. Study overall: There was 1 tumor not otherwise specified, along with around eleven non-squamous carcinomas and 4 squamous cell carcinomas.

General study findings and limits: Individual patients largely had distinct high-frequency T-cell receptor beta clonotypes from one another. Identical dominant CDR3 beta clonotypes were found recurring across a patient's tumor sites, along with site-unique high-frequency clones.

In a multiplex PCR, 32 V and 13 J primers amplified TCR beta CDR3. TCRdb itself ran the multiplex PCR reads through MiXCR, one entry per CDR3 protein. The profile covers just over 3,500 distinct CDR3 sequences, with under 30% appearing a single time and 10% to 15% taken by the ten largest. This CDR3 spans 15 amino acids. V lost 3 bases to trimming and J lost 5 bases, with 18 bases between them. The V gene's germline CDR1 is SGHRS and CDR2 YFSETQ. Notes on this clonotype: What it recognizes is unknown.

Bulk tumor genomic DNA constituted the template, at around 600 ng per sample. Primary tumors were biopsied several times each, far apart, intraoperatively. Those enrolled were patients newly diagnosed with untreated non-small cell lung cancer and undergoing curative surgery. Newly diagnosed non-small cell lung cancer patients undergoing curative-intent surgery served as donors. What was sequenced was lung tumor tissue. This receptor was identified in a man between 60 and 70 years old with non-small cell lung cancer. The chain joins TRBV5-1 to TRBJ2-7; D unresolved. Here the CDR3 reads CASSSDAVVGNEQYF. CDR3 DNA sequence: TGCGCCAGCAGCTCGGATGCAGTAGTAGGGAACGAGCAGTACTTC. The variable domain in full, completed from reference TRBV5-1 and TRBJ2-7, reads KAGVTQTPRYLIKTRGQQVTLSCSPISGHRSVSWYQQTPGQGLQFLFEYFSETQRNKGNFPGRFSGRQFSNSRSEMNVSTLELGDSALYLCASSSDAVVGNEQYFGPGTRLTVT.